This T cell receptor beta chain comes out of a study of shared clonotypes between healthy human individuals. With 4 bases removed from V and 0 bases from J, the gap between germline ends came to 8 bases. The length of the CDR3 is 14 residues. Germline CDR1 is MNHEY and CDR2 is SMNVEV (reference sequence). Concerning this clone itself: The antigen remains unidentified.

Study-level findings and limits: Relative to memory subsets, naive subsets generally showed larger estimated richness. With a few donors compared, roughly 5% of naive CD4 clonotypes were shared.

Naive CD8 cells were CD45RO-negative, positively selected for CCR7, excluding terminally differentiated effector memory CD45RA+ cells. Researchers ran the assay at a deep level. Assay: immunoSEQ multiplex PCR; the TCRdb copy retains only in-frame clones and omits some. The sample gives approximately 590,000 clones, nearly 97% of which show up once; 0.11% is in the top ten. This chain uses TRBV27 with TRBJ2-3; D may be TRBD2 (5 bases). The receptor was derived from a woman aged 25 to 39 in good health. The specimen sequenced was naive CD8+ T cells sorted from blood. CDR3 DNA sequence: TGTGCCAGCAGTTCATGGACTAGCACAGATACGCAGTATTTT. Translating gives CASSSWTSTDTQYF.